This T cell receptor (beta chain) was retrieved from a study of Tregs in tolerant kidney transplant recipients. Findings and limits, study-wide: The most relevant donor-specific Treg TCRbeta repertoire apparently came from expansion with activated donor B cells.

As concerns this clone: The antigen is undetermined.

The CDR3 extends over 15 amino acids. V lost 0 bases and J lost 6; bases outside the gene matches: 7. The germline CDR1 and CDR2 sequences are SGHKS and YYEKEE (reference sequence). Clones were sequenced by immunoSEQ multiplex PCR, and TCRdb holds only the in-frame ones, with some missing. Of 110,000 or so clones listed, roughly 92% are singletons. The sample consisted of CD4+ T cells from blood. This sequence originates from a human donor in good health. The chain has TRBV5-5 and TRBJ2-3; 7 nucleotides match TRBD2. DNA of the CDR3: TGTGCCAGCAGCTTGGGACTAGCCTCCCCCGATACGCAGTATTTT. It translates to CASSLGLASPDTQYF.